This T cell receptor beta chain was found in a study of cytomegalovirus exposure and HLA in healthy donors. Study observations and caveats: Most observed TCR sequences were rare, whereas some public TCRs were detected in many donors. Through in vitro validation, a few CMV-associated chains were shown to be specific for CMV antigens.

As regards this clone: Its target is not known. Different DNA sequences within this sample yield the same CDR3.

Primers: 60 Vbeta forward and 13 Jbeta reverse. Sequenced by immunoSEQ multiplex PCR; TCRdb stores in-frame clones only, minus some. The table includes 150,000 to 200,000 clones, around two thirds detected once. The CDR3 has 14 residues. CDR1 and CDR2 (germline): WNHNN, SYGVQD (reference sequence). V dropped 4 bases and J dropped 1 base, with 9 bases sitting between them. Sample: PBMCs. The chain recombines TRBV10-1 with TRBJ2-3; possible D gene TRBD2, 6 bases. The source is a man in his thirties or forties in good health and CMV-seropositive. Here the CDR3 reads CASSGGGGTDTQYF. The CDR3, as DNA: TGCGCCAGCAGTGGCGGAGGGGGCACAGATACGCAGTATTTT.